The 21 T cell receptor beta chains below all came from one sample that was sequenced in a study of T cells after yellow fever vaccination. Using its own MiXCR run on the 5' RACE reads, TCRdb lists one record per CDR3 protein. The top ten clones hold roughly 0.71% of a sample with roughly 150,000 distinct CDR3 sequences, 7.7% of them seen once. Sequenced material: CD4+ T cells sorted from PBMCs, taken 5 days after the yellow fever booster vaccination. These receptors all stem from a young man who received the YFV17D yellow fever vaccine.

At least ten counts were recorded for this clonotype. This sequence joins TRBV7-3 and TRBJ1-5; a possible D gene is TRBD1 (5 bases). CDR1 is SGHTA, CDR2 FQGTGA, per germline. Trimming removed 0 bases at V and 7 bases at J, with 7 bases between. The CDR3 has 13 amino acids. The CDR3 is CASSLTGDQPQHF. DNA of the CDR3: TGTGCCAGCAGCTTAACGGGGGACCAGCCCCAGCATTTT. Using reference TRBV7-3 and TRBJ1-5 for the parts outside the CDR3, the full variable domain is GAGVSQTPSNKVTEKGKYVELRCDPISGHTALYWYRQSLGQGPEFLIYFQGTGAADDSGLPNDRFFAVRPEGSVSTLKIQRTERGDSAVYLCASSLTGDQPQHFGDGTRLSIL.

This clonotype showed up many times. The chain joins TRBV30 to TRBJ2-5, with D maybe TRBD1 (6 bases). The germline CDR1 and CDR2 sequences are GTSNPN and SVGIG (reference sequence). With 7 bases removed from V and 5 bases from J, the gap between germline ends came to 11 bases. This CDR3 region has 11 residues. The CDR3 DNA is TGTGCCTCCTTGAGGGGGGAGACCCAGTACTTC. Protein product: CASLRGETQYF.

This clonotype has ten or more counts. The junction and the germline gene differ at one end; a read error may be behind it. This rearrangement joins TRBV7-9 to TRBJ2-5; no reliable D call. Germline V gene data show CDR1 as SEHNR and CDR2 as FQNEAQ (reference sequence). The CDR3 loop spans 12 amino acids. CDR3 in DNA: TGTGCCAGCAGCACCCAAAGTGGTTATATCTTGTTC. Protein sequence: CASSTQSGYILF.

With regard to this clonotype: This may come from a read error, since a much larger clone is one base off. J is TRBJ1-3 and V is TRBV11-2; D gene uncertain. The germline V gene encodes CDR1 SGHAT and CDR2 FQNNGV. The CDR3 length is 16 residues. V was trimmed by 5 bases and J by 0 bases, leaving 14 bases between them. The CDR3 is CASSRCQIASGNTIYF. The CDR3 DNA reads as TGTGCCAGCAGCCGATGTCAGATAGCCTCTGGAAACACCATATATTTT. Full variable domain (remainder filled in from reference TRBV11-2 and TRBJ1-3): EAGVAQSPRYKIIEKRQSVAFWCNPISGHATLYWYQQILGQGPKLLIQFQNNGVVDDSQLPKDRFSAERLKGVDSTLKIQPAKLEDSAVYLCASSRCQIASGNTIYFGEGSWLTVV.

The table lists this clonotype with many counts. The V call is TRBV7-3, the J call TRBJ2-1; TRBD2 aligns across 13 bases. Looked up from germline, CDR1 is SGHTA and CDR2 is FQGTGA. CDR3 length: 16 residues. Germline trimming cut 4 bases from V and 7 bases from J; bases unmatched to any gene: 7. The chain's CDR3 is CASSSNPTSGRNEQFF. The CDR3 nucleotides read TGTGCCAGCAGCTCCAACCCGACTAGCGGGAGGAATGAGCAGTTCTTC. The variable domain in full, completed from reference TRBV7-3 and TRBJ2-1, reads GAGVSQTPSNKVTEKGKYVELRCDPISGHTALYWYRQSLGQGPEFLIYFQGTGAADDSGLPNDRFFAVRPEGSVSTLKIQRTERGDSAVYLCASSSNPTSGRNEQFFGPGTRLTVL.

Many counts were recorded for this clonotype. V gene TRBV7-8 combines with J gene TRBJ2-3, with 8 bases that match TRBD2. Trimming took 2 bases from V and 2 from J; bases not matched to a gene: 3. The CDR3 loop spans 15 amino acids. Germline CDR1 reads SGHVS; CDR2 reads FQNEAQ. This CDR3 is CASSLQLAVTDTQYF. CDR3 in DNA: TGTGCCAGCAGCTTACAACTAGCGGTCACAGATACGCAGTATTTT.

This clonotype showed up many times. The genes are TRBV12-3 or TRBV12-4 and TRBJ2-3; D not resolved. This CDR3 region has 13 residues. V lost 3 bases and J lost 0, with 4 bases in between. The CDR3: CASSFDSTDTQYF. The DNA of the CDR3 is TGTGCCAGCAGTTTTGACAGCACAGATACGCAGTATTTT.

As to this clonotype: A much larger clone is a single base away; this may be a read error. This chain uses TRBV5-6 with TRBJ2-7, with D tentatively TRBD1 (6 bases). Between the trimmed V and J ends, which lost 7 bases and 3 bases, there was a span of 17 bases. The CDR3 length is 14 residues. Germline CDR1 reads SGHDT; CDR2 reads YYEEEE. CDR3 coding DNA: TGTGCCAGCGGCCGGACATGGGACAACTACGAGCAGTACTTC. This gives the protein CASGRTWDNYEQYF. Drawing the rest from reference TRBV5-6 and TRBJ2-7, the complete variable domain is DAGVTQSPTHLIKTRGQQVTLRCSPKSGHDTVSWYQQALGQGPQFIFQYYEEEERQRGNFPDRFSGHQFPNYSSELNVNALLLGDSALYLCASGRTWDNYEQYFGPGTRLTVT.

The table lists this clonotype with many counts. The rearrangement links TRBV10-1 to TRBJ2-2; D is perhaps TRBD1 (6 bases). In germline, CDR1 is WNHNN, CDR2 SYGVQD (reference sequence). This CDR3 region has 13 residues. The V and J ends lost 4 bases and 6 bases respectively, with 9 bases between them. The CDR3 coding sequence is TGCGCCAGCAGTGTAACAGGGCCCGGGGAGCTGTTTTTT. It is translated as CASSVTGPGELFF.

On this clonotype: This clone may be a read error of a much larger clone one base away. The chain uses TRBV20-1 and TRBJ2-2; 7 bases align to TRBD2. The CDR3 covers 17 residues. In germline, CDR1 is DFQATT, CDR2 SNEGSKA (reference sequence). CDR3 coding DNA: TGCAGTGTTAGAGTAGTGACTAGCAGCTCGAACACCGGGGAGCTGTTTTTT. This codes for CSVRVVTSSSNTGELFF.

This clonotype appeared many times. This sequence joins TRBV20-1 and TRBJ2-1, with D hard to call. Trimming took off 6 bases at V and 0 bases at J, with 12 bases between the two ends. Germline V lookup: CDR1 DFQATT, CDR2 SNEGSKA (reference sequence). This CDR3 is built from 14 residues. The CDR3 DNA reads TGCAGTGCCCCCGGTTCTCTCTCCTACAATGAGCAGTTCTTC. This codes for CSAPGSLSYNEQFF.

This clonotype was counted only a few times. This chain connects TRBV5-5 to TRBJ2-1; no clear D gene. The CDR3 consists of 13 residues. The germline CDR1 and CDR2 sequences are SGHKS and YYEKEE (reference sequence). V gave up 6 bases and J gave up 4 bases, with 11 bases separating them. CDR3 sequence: CASTRRNYNEQFF. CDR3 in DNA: TGTGCCAGCACCCGTAGGAATTACAATGAGCAGTTCTTC.

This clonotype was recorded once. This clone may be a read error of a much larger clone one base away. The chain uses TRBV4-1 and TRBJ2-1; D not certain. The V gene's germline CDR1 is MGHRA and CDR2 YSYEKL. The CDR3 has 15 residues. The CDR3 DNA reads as TGCGCCAGCAGCCCTGCTAGGAGCTCCTCCAATGAGCAGTTCTTC. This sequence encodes CASSPARSSSNEQFF.

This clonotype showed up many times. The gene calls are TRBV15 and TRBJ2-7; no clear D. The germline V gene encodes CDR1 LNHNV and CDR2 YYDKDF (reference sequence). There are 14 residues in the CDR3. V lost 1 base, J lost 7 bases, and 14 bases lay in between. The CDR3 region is CATSRGSLGGEQYF. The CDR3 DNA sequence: TGTGCCACCAGCAGAGGGTCTCTGGGTGGGGAGCAGTACTTC. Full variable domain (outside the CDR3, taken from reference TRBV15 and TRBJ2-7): DAMVIQNPRYQVTQFGKPVTLSCSQTLNHNVMYWYQQKSSQAPKLLFHYYDKDFNNEADTPDNFQSRRPNTSFCFLDIRSPGLGDTAMYLCATSRGSLGGEQYFGPGTRLTVT.

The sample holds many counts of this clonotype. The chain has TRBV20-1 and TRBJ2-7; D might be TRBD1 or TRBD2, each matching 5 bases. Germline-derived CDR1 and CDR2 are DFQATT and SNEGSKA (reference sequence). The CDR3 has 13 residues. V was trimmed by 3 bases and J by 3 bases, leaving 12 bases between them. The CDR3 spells CSARSGTGYEQYF. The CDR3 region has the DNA TGCAGTGCTAGGTCAGGGACCGGCTACGAGCAGTACTTC.

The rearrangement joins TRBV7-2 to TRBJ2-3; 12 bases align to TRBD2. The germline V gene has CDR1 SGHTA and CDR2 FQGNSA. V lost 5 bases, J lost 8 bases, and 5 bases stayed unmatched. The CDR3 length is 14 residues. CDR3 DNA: TGTGCCAGCAGCCTCCTAGCGGGAGGGTCTACGCAGTATTTT. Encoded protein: CASSLLAGGSTQYF.

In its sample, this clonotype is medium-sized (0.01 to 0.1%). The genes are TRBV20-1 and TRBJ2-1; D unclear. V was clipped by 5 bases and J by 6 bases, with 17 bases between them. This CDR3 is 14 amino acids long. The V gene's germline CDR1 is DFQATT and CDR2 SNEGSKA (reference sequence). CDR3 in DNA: TGCAGTGCTGAAGGATTTGGACGATTCAATGAGCAGTTCTTC. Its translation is CSAEGFGRFNEQFF.

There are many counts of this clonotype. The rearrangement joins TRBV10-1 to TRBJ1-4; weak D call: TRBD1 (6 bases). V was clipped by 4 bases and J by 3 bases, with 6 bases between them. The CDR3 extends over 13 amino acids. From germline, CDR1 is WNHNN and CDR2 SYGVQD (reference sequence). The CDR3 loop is CASSGQANEKLFF. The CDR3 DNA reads TGCGCCAGCAGTGGACAGGCTAATGAAAAACTGTTTTTT.

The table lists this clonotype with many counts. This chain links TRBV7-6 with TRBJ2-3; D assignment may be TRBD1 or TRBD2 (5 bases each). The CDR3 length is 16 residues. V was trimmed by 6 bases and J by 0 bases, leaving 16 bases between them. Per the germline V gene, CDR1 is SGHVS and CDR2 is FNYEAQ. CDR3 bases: TGTGCCAGCAGTCGCCGGGACCGAGAAAGCACAGATACGCAGTATTTT. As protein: CASSRRDRESTDTQYF. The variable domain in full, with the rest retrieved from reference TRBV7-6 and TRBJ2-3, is GAGVSQSPRYKVTKRGQDVALRCDPISGHVSLYWYRQALGQGPEFLTYFNYEAQQDKSGLPNDRFSAERPEGSISTLTIQRTEQRDSAMYRCASSRRDRESTDTQYFGPGTRLTVL.

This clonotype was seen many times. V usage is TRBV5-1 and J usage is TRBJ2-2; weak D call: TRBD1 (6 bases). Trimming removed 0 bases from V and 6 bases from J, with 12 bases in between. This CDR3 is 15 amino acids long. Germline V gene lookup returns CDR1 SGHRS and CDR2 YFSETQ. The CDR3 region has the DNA TGCGCCAGCAGCTTGGCACAGGGAGAGCCCGGGGAGCTGTTTTTT. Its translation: CASSLAQGEPGELFF.

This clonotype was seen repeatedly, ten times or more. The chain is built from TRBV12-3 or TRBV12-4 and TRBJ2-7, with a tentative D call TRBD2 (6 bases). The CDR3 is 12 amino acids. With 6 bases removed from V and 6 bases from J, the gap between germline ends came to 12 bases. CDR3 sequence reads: CASSFTGVEQYF. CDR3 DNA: TGTGCCAGCAGCTTTACGGGGGTCGAGCAGTACTTC.